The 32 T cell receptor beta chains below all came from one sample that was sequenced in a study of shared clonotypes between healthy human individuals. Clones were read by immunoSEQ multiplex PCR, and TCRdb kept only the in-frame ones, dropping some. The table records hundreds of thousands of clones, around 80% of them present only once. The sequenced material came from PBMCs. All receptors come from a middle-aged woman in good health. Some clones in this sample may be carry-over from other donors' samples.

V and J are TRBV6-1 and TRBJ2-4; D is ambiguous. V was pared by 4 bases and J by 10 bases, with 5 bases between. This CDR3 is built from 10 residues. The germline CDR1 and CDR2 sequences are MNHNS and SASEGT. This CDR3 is CASSAIIQYF. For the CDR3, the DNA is TGTGCCAGCAGTGCGATAATTCAGTACTTC.

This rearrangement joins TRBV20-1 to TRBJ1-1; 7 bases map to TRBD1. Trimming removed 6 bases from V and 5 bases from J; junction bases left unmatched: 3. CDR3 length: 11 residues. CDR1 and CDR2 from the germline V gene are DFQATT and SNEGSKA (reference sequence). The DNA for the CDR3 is TGCAGTGCCTTACAGGGGACTGAAGCTTTCTTT. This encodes CSALQGTEAFF.

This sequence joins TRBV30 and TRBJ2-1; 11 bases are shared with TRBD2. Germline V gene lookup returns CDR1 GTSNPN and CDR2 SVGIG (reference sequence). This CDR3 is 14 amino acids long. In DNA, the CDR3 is TGTGCTTGCTGTGGGACTAGCGGTTACAATGAGCAGTTCTTC. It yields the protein CACCGTSGYNEQFF.

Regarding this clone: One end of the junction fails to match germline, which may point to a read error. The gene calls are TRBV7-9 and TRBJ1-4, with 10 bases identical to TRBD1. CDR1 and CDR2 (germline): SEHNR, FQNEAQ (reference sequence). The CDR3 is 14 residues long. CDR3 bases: TGTGCCTGCAGTCCCGGGACAGGGGTTGAAAAACTGTTTTTT. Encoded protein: CACSPGTGVEKLFF.

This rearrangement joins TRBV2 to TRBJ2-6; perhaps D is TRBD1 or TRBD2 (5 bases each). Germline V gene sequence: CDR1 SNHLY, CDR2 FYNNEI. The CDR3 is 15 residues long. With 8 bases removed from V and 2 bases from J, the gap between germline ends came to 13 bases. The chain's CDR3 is CASGDGGTGANVLTF. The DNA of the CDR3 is TGTGCCAGCGGAGATGGGGGAACTGGGGCCAACGTCCTGACTTTC.

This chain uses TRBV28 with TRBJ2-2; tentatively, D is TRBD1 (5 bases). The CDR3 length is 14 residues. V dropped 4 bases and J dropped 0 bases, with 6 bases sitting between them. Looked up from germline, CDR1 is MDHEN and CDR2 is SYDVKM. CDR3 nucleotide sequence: TGTGCCAGCAGTTCGGACACGAACACCGGGGAGCTGTTTTTT. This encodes CASSSDTNTGELFF. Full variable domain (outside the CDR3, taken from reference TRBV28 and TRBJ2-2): DVKVTQSSRYLVKRTGEKVFLECVQDMDHENMFWYRQDPGLGLRLIYFSYDVKMKEKGDIPEGYSVSREKKERFSLILESASTNQTSMYLCASSSDTNTGELFFGEGSRLTVL.

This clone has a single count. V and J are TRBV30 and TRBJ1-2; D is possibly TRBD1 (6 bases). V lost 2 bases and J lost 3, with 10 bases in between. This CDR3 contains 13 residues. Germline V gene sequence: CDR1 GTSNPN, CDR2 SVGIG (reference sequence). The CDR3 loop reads CAWSSGGDYGYTF. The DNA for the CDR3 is TGTGCCTGGAGTTCGGGGGGCGACTATGGCTACACCTTC.

For the CDR3, the DNA is TGTGCCAGCAGCTTAGTAGCTGCGGGAGGACCCAATGAGCAGTTCTTC. Translating gives CASSLVAAGGPNEQFF. The V gene is TRBV7-2, the J gene TRBJ2-1, with 8 bases lining up with TRBD2. Unmatched junction bases numbered 8, after V lost 1 base and J lost 6 bases. Looked up from germline, CDR1 is SGHTA and CDR2 is FQGNSA. This CDR3 spans 16 amino acids.

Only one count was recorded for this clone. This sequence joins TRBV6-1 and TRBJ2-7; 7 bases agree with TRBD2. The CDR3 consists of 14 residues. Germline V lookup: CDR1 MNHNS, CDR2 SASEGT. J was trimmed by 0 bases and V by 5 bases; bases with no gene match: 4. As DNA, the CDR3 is TGTGCCAGCAGTATGAGGACTAGCTCCTACGAGCAGTACTTC. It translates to CASSMRTSSYEQYF.

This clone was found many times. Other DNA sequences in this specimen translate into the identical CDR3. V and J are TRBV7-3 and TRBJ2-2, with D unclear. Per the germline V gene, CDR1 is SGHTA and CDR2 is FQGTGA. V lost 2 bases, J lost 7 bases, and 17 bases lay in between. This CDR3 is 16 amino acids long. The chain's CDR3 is CASSLVDSRLGGELFF. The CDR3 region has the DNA TGTGCCAGCAGCTTAGTCGATTCCCGTCTAGGCGGGGAGCTGTTTTTT. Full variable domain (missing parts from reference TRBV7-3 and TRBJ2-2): GAGVSQTPSNKVTEKGKYVELRCDPISGHTALYWYRQSLGQGPEFLIYFQGTGAADDSGLPNDRFFAVRPEGSVSTLKIQRTERGDSAVYLCASSLVDSRLGGELFFGEGSRLTVL.

CDR3 loop: CAISVSADQETQYF. DNA of the CDR3: TGTGCCATCAGTGTTTCGGCAGACCAAGAGACCCAGTACTTC. V usage is TRBV10-3 and J usage is TRBJ2-5; the D is unclear. The V gene lost 4 bases and the J gene lost 0 bases, with 9 bases spanning the gap. This CDR3 region has 14 residues. Germline V lookup: CDR1 ENHRY, CDR2 SYGVKD.

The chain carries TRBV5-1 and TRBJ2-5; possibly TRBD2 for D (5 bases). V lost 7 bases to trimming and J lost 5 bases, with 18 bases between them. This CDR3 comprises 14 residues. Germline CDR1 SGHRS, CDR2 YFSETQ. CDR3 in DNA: TGCGCCAGCTCAGCGTCGACGGGAAGCGAGACCCAGTACTTC. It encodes CASSASTGSETQYF.

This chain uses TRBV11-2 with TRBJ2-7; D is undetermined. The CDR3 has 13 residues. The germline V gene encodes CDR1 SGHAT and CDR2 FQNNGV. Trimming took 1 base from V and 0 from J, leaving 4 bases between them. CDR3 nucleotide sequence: TGTGCCAGCAGCTTAGGGTTCTCCTACGAGCAGTACTTC. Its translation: CASSLGFSYEQYF. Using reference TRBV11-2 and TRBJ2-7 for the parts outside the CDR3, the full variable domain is EAGVAQSPRYKIIEKRQSVAFWCNPISGHATLYWYQQILGQGPKLLIQFQNNGVVDDSQLPKDRFSAERLKGVDSTLKIQPAKLEDSAVYLCASSLGFSYEQYFGPGTRLTVT.

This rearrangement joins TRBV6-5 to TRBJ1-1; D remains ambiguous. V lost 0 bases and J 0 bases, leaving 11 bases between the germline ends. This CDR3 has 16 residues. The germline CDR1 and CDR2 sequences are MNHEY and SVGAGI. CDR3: CASSYSYGLMNTEAFF. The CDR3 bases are TGTGCCAGCAGTTACTCGTACGGGCTGATGAACACTGAAGCTTTCTTT.

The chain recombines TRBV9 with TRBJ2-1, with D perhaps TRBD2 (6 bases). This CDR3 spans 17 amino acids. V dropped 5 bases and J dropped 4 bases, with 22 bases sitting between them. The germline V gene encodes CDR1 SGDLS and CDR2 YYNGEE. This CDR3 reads CASSTEEAGKPYNEQFF. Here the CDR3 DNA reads TGTGCCAGCAGTACAGAAGAGGCGGGAAAGCCGTACAATGAGCAGTTCTTC.

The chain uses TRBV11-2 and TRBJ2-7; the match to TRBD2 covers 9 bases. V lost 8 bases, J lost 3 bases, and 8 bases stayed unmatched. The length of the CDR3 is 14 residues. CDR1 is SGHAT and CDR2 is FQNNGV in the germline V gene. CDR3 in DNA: TGTGCCAGCCGGGCGGGAGGGATGATCTACGAGCAGTACTTC. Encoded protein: CASRAGGMIYEQYF.

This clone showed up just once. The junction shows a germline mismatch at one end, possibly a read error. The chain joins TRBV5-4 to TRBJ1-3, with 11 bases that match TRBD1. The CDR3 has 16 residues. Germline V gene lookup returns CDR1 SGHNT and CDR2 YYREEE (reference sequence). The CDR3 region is CASSWGQGVSGDTIYF. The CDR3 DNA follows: TGTGCCAGCAGCTGGGGACAGGGGGTCTCTGGAGACACCATATATTTT.

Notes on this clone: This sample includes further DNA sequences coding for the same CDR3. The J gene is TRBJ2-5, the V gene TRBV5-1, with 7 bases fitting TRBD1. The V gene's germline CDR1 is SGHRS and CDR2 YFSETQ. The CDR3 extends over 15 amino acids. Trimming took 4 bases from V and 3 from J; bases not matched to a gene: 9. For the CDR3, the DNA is TGCGCCAGCAGCCGAGGGACAGCGGAAGAAGAGACCCAGTACTTC. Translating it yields CASSRGTAEEETQYF.

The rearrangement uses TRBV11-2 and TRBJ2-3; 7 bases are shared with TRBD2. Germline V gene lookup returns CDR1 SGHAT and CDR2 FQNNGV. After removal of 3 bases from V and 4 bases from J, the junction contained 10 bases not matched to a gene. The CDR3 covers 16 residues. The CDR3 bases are TGTGCCAGCAGCTTTACCTTGACTAGCTTGGCAGATACGCAGTATTTT. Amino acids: CASSFTLTSLADTQYF.

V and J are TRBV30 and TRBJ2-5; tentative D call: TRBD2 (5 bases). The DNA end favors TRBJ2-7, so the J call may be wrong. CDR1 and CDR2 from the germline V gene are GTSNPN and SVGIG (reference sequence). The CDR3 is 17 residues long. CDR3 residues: CAWSPVTRELGFYEQYF. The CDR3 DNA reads TGTGCCTGGAGCCCAGTCACTAGGGAACTGGGTTTTTACGAGCAGTACTTC.

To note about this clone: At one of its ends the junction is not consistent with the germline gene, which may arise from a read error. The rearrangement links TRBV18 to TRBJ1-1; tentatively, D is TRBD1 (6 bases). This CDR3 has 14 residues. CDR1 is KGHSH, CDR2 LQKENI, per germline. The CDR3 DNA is TGTGCCAGCTCACCACTTCAGGGGAACGCTGAAGCTTTCTTT. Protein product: CASSPLQGNAEAFF.

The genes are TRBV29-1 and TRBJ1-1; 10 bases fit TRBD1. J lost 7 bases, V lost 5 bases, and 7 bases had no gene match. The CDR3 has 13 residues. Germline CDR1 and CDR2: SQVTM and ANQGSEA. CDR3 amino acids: CSVRTGGEGEAFF. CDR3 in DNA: TGCAGCGTTAGGACAGGGGGAGAGGGTGAAGCTTTCTTT.

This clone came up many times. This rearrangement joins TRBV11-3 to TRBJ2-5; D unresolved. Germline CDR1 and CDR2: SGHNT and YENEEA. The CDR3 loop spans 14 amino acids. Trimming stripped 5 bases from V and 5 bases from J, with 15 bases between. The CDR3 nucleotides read TGTGCCAGCAGCCCCGGACGTGGGATGGAGACCCAGTACTTC. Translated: CASSPGRGMETQYF.

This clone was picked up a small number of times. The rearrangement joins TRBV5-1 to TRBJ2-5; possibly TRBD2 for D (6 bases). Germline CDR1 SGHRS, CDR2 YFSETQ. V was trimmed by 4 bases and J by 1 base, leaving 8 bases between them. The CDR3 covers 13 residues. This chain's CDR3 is CASSPGSQETQYF. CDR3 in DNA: TGCGCCAGCAGCCCCGGGAGCCAAGAGACCCAGTACTTC.

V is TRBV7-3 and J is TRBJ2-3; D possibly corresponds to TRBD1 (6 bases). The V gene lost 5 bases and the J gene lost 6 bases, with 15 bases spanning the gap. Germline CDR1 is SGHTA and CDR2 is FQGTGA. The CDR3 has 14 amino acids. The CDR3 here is CASSPRTAGDTQYF. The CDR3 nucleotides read TGTGCCAGCAGCCCGAGGACAGCCGGGGATACGCAGTATTTT.

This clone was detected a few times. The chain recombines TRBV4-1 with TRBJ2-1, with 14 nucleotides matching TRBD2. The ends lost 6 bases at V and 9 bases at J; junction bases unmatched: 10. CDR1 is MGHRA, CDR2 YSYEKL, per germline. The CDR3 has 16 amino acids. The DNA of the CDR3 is TGCGCCAGCAGAGGTCCGGGACTAGCGGGAGTAAGTGAGCAGTTCTTC. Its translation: CASRGPGLAGVSEQFF.

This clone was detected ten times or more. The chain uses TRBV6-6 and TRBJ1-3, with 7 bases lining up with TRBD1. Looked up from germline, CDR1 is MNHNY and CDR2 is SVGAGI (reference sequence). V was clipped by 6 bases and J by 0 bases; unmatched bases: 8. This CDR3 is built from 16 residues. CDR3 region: CASRVQGIRSGNTIYF. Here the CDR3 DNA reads TGTGCCAGCAGGGTACAGGGGATCCGCTCTGGAAACACCATATATTTT.

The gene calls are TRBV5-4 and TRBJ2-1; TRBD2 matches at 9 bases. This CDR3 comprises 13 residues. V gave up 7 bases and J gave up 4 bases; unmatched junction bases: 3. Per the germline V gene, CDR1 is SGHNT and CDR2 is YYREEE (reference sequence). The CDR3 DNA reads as TGTGCCAGCTTGCGGGAGGGTTACAATGAGCAGTTCTTC. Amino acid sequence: CASLREGYNEQFF.

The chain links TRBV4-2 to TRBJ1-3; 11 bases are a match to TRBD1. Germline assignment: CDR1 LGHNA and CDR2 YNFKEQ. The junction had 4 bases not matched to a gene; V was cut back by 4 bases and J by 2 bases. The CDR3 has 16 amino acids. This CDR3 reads CASSRGQGATGNTIYF. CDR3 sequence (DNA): TGTGCCAGCAGCCGAGGACAGGGGGCGACTGGAAACACCATATATTTT.

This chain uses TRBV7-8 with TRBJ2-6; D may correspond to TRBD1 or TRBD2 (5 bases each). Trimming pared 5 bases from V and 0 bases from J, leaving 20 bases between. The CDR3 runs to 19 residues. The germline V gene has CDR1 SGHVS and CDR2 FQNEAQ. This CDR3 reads CASSPRVGTEFSGANVLTF. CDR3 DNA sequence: TGTGCCAGCAGCCCACGGGTCGGGACGGAATTCTCTGGGGCCAACGTCCTGACTTTC.

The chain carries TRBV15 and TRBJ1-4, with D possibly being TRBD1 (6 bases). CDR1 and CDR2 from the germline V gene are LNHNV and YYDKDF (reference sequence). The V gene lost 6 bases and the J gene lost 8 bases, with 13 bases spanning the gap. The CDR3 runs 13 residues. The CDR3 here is CATRLGGGEKLFF. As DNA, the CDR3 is TGTGCCACCAGGTTAGGGGGGGGAGAAAAACTGTTTTTT.

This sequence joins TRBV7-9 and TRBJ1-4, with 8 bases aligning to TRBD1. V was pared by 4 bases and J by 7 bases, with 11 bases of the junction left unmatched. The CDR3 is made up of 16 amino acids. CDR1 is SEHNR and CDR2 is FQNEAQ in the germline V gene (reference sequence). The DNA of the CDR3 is TGTGCCAGCAGCTCTACCCGACAGGGGCGCCCTGAAAAACTGTTTTTT. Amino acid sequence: CASSSTRQGRPEKLFF.